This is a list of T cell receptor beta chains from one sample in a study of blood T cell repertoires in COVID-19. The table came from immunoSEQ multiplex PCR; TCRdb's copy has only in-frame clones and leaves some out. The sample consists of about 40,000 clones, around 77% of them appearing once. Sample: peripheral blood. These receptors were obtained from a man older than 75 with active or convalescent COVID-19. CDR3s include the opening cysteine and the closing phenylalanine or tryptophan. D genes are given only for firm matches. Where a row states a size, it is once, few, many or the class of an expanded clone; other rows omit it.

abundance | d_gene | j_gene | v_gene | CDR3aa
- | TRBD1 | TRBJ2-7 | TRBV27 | CASSLGQGHYEQYF
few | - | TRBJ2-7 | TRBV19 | CASSIGQGLGEQYF
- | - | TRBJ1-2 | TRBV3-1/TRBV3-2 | CASSPQGRGHGYTF
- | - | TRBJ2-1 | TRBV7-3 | CASSPGVGASSYNEQFF
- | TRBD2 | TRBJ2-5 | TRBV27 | CASSSRLAGVGQETQYF
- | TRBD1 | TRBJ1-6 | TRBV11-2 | CASSSNPGQPNSPLHF
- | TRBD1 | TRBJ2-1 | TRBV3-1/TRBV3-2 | CASSPDRQGRRDSNEQFF
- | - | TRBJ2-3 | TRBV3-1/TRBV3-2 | CASSQEGGWGTDTQYF
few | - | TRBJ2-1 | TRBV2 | CASVSRRGYNEQFF
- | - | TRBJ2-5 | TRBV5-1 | CASSLGGGETQYF
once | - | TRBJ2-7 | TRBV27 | CASSLSVGQTYEQYF
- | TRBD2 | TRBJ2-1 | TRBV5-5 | CASSRDGQRGSYNEQFF
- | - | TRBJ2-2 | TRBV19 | CASSIQGLPNLGELFF
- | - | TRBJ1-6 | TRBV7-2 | CASSLRQDNSPLHF
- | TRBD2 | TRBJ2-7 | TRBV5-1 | CASSSSGTSSIYEQYF
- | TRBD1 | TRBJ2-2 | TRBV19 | CASSQGTGNTGELFF
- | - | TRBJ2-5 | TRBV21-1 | CASSQRASGRGETQYF
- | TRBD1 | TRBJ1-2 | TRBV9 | CASSKDRGRTRYGYTF
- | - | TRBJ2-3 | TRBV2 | CASGAYGDGTDTQYF
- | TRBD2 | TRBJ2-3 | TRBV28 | CASRPWTSLADTQYF
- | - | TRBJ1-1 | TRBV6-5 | CASSYSAGIELEAFF
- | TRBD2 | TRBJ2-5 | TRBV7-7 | CASSPGLAGAETQYF
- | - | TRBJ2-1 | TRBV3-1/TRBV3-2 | CASSQDGSYNEQFF
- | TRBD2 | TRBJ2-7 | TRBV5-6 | CASRSGTSGYEQYF
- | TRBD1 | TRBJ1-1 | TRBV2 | CASRWTGGNTEAFF
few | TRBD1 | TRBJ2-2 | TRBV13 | CASSTRDRETTGELFF
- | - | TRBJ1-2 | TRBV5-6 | CASSLRTHNYGYTF
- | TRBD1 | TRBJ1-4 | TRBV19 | CASSRQGANEKLFF
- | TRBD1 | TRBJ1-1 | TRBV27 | CASREGQGSSEAFF
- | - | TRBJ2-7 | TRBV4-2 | CASSQDFRGANSYEQYF
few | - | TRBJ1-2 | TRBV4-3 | CASSQSGNGYTF
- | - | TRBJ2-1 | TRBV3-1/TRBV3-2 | CASSLRQTSYNEQFF
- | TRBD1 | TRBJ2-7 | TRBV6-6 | CASNQDRDHEQYF
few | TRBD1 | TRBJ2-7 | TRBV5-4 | CASSFPGTGSKFF
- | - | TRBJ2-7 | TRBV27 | CASSLGIDRIYEQYF
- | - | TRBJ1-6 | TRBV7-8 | CASSTNNSPLHF
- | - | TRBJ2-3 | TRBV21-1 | CASSKEGRLCPADTQYF
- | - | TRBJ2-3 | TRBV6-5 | CASNGGFTDTQYF
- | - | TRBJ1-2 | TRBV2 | CASSGTVDGYTF
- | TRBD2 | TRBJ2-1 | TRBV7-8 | CASSLEEGLAHEQFF
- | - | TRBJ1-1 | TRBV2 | CASSERTVGTEAFF